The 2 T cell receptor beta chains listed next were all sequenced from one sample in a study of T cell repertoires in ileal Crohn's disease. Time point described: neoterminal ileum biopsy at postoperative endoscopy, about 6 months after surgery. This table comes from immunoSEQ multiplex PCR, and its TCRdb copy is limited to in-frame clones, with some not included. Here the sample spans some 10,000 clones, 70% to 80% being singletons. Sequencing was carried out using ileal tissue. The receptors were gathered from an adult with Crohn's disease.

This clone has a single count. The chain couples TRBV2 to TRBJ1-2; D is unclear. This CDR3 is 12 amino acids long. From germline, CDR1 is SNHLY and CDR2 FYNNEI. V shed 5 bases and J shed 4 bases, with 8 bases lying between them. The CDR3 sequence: CASSLYSYGYTF. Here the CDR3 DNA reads TGTGCCAGCAGTCTATACAGCTATGGCTACACCTTC.

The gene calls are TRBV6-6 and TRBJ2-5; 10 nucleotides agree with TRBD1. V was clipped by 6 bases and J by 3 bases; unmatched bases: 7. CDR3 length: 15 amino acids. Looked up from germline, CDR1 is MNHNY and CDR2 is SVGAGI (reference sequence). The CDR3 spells CASRRDRGGKETQYF. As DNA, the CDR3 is TGTGCCAGCAGGCGGGACAGGGGTGGTAAAGAGACCCAGTACTTC.